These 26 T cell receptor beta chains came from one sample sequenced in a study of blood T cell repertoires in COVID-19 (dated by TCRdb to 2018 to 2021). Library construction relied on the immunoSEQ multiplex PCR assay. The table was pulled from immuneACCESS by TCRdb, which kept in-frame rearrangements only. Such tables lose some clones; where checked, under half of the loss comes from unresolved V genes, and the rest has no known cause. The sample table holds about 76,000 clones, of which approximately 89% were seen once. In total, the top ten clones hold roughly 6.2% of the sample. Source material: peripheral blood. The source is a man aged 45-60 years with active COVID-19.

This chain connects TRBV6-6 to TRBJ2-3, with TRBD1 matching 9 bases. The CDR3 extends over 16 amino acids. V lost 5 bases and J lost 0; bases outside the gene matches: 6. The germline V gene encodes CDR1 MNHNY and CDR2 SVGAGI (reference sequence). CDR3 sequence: CASSARDRDSTDTQYF. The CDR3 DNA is TGTGCCAGCAGTGCCCGGGACAGGGACAGCACAGATACGCAGTATTTT.

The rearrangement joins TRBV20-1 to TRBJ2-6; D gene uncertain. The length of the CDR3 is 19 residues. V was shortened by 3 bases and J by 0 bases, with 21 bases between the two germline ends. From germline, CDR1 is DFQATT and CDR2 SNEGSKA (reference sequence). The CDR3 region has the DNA TGCAGTGCTAGTTATAAACGCGCGGTTTTATTCTCTGGGGCCAACGTCCTGACTTTC. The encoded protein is CSASYKRAVLFSGANVLTF.

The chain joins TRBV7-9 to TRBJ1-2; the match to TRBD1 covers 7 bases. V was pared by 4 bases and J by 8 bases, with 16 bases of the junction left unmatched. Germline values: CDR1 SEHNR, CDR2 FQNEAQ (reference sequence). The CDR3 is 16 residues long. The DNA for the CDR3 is TGTGCCAGCAGCTCCCAGGGGGGAGGCGAGGAAGGAGGCTACACCTTC. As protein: CASSSQGGGEEGGYTF.

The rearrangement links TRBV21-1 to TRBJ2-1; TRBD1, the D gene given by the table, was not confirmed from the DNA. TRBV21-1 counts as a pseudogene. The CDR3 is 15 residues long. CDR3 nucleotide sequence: TGTGCCAGCAGCAACCAAACTCCAGGGGACAATGAGCAGTTCTTC. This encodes CASSNQTPGDNEQFF.

CDR3 residues: CASSRQGSYNSPLHF. CDR3 nucleotides: TGCGCCAGCAGCCGTCAGGGATCCTATAATTCACCCCTCCACTTT. The V gene is TRBV4-3, the J gene TRBJ1-6, with TRBD1 as a possible D gene (5 bases). The CDR3 consists of 15 residues. Trimming took 4 bases from V and 1 from J, leaving 8 bases between them. Per the germline V gene, CDR1 is LGHNA and CDR2 is YSLEER.

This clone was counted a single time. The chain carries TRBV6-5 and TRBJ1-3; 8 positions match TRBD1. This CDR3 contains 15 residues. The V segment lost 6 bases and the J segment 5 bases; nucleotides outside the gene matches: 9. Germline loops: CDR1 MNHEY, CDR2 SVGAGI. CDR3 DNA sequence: TGTGCCAGCAGGGGAGTAGGACAGGGACGAAACACCATATATTTT. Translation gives CASRGVGQGRNTIYF.

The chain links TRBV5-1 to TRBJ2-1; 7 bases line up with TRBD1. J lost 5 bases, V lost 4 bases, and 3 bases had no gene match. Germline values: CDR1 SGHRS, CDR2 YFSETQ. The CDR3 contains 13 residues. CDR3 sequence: CASSPGQHNEQFF. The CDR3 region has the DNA TGCGCCAGCAGCCCGGGACAGCACAATGAGCAGTTCTTC.

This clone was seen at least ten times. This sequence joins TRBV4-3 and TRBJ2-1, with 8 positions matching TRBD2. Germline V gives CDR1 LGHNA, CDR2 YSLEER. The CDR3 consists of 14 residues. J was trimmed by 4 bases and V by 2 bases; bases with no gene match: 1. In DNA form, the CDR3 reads TGCGCCAGCAGCCAAAAGCGGGAGTACAATGAGCAGTTCTTC. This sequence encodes CASSQKREYNEQFF.

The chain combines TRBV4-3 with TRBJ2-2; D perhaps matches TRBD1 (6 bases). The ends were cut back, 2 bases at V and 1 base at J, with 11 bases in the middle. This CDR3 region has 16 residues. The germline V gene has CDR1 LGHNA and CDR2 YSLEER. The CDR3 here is CASSQQPGQNTGELFF. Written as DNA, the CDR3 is TGCGCCAGCAGCCAACAACCGGGACAGAACACCGGGGAGCTGTTTTTT.

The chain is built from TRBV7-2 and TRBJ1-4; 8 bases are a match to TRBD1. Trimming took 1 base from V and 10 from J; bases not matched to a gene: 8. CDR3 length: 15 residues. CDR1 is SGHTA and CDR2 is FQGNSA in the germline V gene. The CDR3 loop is CASSLGGTGNGKLFF. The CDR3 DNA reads TGTGCCAGCAGCTTAGGGGGGACAGGTAACGGAAAACTGTTTTTT.

The CDR3 DNA sequence: TGCAGCGTTGTACAGGGGGCCCGGACCTACGAGCAGTACTTC. This gives the protein CSVVQGARTYEQYF. V gene TRBV29-1 combines with J gene TRBJ2-7; 9 bases are a match to TRBD1. Germline values: CDR1 SQVTM, CDR2 ANQGSEA. CDR3 length equals 14 residues. V gave up 4 bases and J gave up 2 bases; unmatched junction bases: 6.

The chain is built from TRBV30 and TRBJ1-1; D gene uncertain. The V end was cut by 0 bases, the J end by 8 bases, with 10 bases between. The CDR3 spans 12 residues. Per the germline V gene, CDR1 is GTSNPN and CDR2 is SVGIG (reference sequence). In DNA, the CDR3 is TGTGCCTGGAGTGTACAATGGTCCGAAGCTTTCTTT. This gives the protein CAWSVQWSEAFF. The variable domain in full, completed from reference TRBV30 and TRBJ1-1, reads SQTIHQWPATLVQPVGSPLSLECTVEGTSNPNLYWYRQAAGRGLQLLFYSVGIGQISSEVPQNLSASRPQDRQFILSSKKLLLSDSGFYLCAWSVQWSEAFFGQGTRLTVV.

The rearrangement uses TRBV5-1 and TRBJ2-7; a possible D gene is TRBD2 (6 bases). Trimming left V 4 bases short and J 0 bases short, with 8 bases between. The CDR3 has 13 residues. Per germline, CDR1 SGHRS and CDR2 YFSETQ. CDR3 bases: TGCGCCAGCAGCCCGGACTACTCCTACGAGCAGTACTTC. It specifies CASSPDYSYEQYF.

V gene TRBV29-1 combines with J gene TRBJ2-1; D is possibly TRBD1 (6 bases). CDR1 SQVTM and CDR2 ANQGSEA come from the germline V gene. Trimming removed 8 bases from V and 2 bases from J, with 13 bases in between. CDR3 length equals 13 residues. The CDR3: CSIWTAAYNEQFF. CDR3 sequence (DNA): TGCAGCATCTGGACAGCGGCCTACAATGAGCAGTTCTTC.

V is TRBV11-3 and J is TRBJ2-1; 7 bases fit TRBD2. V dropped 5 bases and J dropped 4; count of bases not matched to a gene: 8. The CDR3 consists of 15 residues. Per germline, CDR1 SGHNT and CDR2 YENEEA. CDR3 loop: CASSAGLAAYNEQFF. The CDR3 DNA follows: TGTGCCAGCAGCGCGGGGCTAGCGGCGTACAATGAGCAGTTCTTC.

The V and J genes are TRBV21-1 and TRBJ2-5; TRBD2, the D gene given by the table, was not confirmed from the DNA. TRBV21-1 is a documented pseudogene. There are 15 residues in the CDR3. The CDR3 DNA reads TGTGCCAGCAGCAAAGCGGAGCGGGATCAAGAGACCCAGTACTTC. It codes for CASSKAERDQETQYF.

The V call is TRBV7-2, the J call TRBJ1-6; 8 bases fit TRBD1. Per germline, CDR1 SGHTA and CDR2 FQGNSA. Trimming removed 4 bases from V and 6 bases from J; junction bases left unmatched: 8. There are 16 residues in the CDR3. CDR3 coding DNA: TGTGCCAGCAGCTGGACCCGGACAGGGATTAATTCACCCCTCCACTTT. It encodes CASSWTRTGINSPLHF.

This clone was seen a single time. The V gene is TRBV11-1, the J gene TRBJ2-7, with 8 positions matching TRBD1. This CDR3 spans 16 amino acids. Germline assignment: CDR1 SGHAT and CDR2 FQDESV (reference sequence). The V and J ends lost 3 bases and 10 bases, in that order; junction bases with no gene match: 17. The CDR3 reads CASSLLSSGQGPNQYF. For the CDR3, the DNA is TGTGCCAGCAGCTTGTTGAGTTCTGGACAGGGTCCTAATCAGTACTTC.

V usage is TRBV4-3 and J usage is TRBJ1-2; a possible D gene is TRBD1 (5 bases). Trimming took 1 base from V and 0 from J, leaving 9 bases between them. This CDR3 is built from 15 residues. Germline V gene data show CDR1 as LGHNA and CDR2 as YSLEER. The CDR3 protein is CASSQGQTANYGYTF. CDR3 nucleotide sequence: TGCGCCAGCAGCCAAGGACAGACAGCTAACTATGGCTACACCTTC.

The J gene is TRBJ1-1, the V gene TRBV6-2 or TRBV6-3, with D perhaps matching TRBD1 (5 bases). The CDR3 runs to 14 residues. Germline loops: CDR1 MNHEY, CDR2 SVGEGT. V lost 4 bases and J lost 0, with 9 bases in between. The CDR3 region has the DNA TGTGCCAGCAGTTCACAGGCTATGAACACTGAAGCTTTCTTT. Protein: CASSSQAMNTEAFF.

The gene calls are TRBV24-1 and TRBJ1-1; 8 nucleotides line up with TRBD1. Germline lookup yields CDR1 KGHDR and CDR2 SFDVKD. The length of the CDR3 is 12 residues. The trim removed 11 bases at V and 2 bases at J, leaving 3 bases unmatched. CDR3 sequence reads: CAMDRANTEAFF. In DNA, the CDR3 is TGTGCCATGGACAGGGCAAACACTGAAGCTTTCTTT.

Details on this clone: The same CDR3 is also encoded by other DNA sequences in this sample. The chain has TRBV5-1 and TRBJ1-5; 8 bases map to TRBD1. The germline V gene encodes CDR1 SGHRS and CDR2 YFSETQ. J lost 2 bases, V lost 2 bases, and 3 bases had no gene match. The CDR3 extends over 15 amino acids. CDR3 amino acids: CASSLGQGGNQPQHF. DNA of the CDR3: TGCGCCAGCAGCTTAGGACAGGGCGGCAATCAGCCCCAGCATTTT.

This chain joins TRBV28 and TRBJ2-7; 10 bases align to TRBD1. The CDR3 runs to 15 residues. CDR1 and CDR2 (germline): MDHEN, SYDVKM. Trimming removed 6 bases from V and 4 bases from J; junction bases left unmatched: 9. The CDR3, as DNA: TGTGCCAGCAGCTCTCCGGGACAGGGGATTTACGAGCAGTACTTC. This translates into CASSSPGQGIYEQYF.

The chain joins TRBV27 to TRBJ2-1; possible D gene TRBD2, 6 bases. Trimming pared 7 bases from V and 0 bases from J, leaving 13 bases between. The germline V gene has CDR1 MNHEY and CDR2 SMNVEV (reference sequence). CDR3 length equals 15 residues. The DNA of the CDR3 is TGTGCCAGCACCCCGGGGCGGGGCTCCTACAATGAGCAGTTCTTC. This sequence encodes CASTPGRGSYNEQFF.

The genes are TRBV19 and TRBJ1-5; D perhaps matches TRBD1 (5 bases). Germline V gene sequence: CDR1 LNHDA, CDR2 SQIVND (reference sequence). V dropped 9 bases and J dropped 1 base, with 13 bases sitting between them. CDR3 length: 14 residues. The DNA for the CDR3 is TGTGCCAGAAGTCCAGGGTGGAGCAATCAGCCCCAGCATTTT. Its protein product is CARSPGWSNQPQHF.

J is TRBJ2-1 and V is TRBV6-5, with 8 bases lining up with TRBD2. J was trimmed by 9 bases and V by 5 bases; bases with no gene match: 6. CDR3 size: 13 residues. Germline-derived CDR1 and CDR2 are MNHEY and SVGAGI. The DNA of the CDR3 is TGTGCCAGCAGTCTTACTAGCGGCGGTGAGCAGTTCTTC. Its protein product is CASSLTSGGEQFF.